This is a list of T cell receptor beta chains from one sample in a study of human T cells and chemical hapten exposure. TCRdb passed the RACE reads through MiXCR, listing each CDR3 protein once. The sample contains some 70,000 distinct CDR3 sequences, approximately 29% of which appear only once. Sequences were derived from whole blood, sampled in connection with sensitization to the hapten diphenylcyclopropenone (DPC). Receptors were obtained from a man aged 40-50 years with alopecia areata. Some clones in this sample may be carry-over from other donors' samples. The CDR3 runs from the conserved cysteine through the conserved F or W. D genes are given only for firm matches. Clone size is not always given. Where it is, it says once, few, many or a class for expanded clones.

NA | once | 17 | TRBJ2-4 | TRBV7-2 | CASSLDSGARAKNIQYF | TGTGCCAGCAGCTTAGACTCGGGGGCCCGGGCCAAAAACATTCAGTACTTC
NA | NA | 13 | TRBJ2-5 | TRBV27 | CASHGRYQETQYF | TGTGCCAGCCACGGGCGGTACCAAGAGACCCAGTACTTC
NA | NA | 14 | TRBJ2-7 | TRBV4-1 | CASSEREGPYEQYF | TGCGCCAGCAGCGAGAGGGAAGGCCCCTACGAGCAGTACTTC
TRBD1 | NA | 16 | TRBJ1-1 | TRBV5-6 | CASSFRNQGATTEAFF | TGTGCCAGCAGCTTCCGAAACCAGGGGGCGACAACTGAAGCTTTCTTT
NA | NA | 17 | TRBJ2-1 | TRBV5-1 | CASREGFQGRGHNEQFF | TGCGCCAGCAGGGAGGGCTTCCAGGGACGAGGGCACAATGAGCAGTTCTTC
NA | NA | 13 | TRBJ1-5 | TRBV7-2 | CASSFLVEQPQHF | TGTGCCAGCAGCTTCCTGGTGGAACAGCCCCAGCATTTT
TRBD1 | NA | 14 | TRBJ2-7 | TRBV9 | CASSARDRVGEQYF | TGTGCCAGCAGCGCCCGGGACAGGGTCGGCGAGCAGTACTTC
TRBD1 | NA | 14 | TRBJ1-5 | TRBV2 | CASRPGQVRQPQHF | TGTGCCAGCAGACCAGGACAGGTTCGTCAGCCCCAGCATTTT
NA | few | 17 | TRBJ1-1 | TRBV28 | CASSSQGSPTKNTEAFF | TGTGCCAGCAGTTCACAGGGATCACCCACAAAGAACACTGAAGCTTTCTTT
TRBD2 | few | 16 | TRBJ2-1 | TRBV12-3/TRBV12-4 | CASSPHRTSGVNEQFF | TGTGCCAGCAGTCCCCATAGGACTAGCGGAGTCAATGAGCAGTTCTTC
NA | NA | 13 | TRBJ1-4 | TRBV15 | CATSGDVNEKLFF | TGTGCCACCAGCGGGGACGTTAATGAAAAACTGTTTTTT
TRBD1 | few | 14 | TRBJ2-5 | TRBV20-1 | CSAPGTGPPWTQYF | TGCAGTGCGCCCGGGACAGGCCCTCCGTGGACCCAGTACTTC
NA | few | 14 | TRBJ2-4 | TRBV20-1 | CSAPQTLAKNIQYF | TGCAGTGCGCCTCAGACACTAGCCAAAAACATTCAGTACTTC
NA | few | 11 | TRBJ2-7 | TRBV7-2 | CASSLQYEQYF | TGTGCCAGCAGCTTACAGTACGAGCAGTACTTC
NA | NA | 15 | TRBJ2-7 | TRBV6-2/TRBV6-3 | CASSPGVGGGYEQYF | TGTGCCAGCAGTCCCGGGGTCGGAGGAGGCTACGAGCAGTACTTC
TRBD1 | NA | 11 | TRBJ2-1 | TRBV28 | CASRLTGAQFF | TGTGCCAGCAGGTTGACAGGGGCGCAGTTCTTC
NA | NA | 15 | TRBJ1-5 | TRBV20-1 | CSARWGGESNQPQHF | TGCAGTGCTAGATGGGGGGGTGAATCCAATCAGCCCCAGCATTTT
TRBD1 | NA | 15 | TRBJ2-3 | TRBV7-2 | CASSLTGGATDTQYF | TGTGCCAGCAGCTTGACAGGGGGGGCCACAGATACGCAGTATTTT
NA | NA | 12 | TRBJ2-3 | TRBV6-5 | CASTGVADTQYF | TGTGCCAGCACCGGGGTGGCAGATACGCAGTATTTT
NA | NA | 12 | TRBJ1-1 | TRBV7-9 | CASSLTGRGAFF | TGTGCCAGCAGCTTAACAGGGCGGGGAGCTTTCTTT
TRBD2 | NA | 16 | TRBJ2-2 | TRBV6-4 | CATALAGGPNTGELFF | TGTGCCACCGCACTAGCGGGAGGCCCGAACACCGGGGAGCTGTTTTTT
NA | NA | 15 | TRBJ2-1 | TRBV19 | CASSIKQLGGNEQFF | TGTGCCAGTAGTATTAAACAACTAGGGGGCAATGAGCAGTTCTTC
TRBD1 | NA | 13 | TRBJ1-1 | TRBV5-1 | CASSPTGTTEAFF | TGCGCCAGCAGCCCGACAGGGACCACTGAAGCTTTCTTT
NA | NA | 15 | TRBJ2-2 | TRBV7-3 | CASSLQGLNTGELFF | TGTGCCAGCAGCCTACAGGGCTTGAACACCGGGGAGCTGTTTTTT
NA | NA | 13 | TRBJ2-5 | TRBV6-6 | CASSPIGRETQYF | TGTGCCAGCAGTCCCATTGGGAGAGAGACCCAGTACTTC
TRBD2 | few | 14 | TRBJ2-3 | TRBV29-1 | CSVKREGYTDTQYF | TGCAGCGTAAAGCGGGAGGGCTATACAGATACGCAGTATTTT
NA | few | 15 | TRBJ2-1 | TRBV12-3/TRBV12-4 | CASGETGRPYNEQFF | TGTGCCAGCGGGGAGACAGGGAGGCCCTACAATGAGCAGTTCTTC
NA | NA | 15 | TRBJ2-3 | TRBV10-2 | CASSDPPTGSDTQYF | TGCGCCAGCAGTGACCCCCCAACCGGGTCCGATACGCAGTATTTT
NA | NA | 16 | TRBJ1-1 | TRBV12-3/TRBV12-4 | CASSLPRRLMNTEAFF | TGTGCCAGCAGTTTACCCCGACGGCTTATGAACACTGAAGCTTTCTTT
TRBD2 | few | 18 | TRBJ2-3 | TRBV6-6 | CASSYSLPTSGRAGTQYF | TGTGCCAGCAGTTACTCTCTCCCGACTAGCGGGAGGGCCGGTACGCAGTATTTT
TRBD1 | few | 14 | TRBJ1-4 | TRBV7-9 | CASSSTGVGEKLFF | TGTGCCAGCAGCTCAACAGGGGTGGGTGAAAAACTGTTTTTT
NA | NA | 17 | TRBJ2-3 | TRBV4-1 | CASSQVATHTSTDTQYF | TGCGCCAGCAGCCAAGTAGCGACTCATACTAGCACAGATACGCAGTATTTT
NA | many | 15 | TRBJ2-2 | TRBV24-1 | CATSENDRETGELFF | TGTGCCACCAGTGAAAACGACAGAGAGACCGGGGAGCTGTTTTTT
NA | NA | 13 | TRBJ2-1 | TRBV20-1 | CSARDEGPNEQFF | TGCAGTGCTAGAGACGAGGGCCCCAATGAGCAGTTCTTC
NA | few | 14 | TRBJ2-6 | TRBV28 | CASTGSSGANVLTF | TGTGCCAGCACTGGCAGCTCTGGGGCCAACGTCCTGACTTTC
TRBD2 | once | 19 | TRBJ2-6 | TRBV6-2/TRBV6-3 | CASSHTSGRAPAGANVLTF | TGTGCCAGCAGTCACACTAGCGGGAGGGCCCCCGCTGGGGCCAACGTCCTGACTTTC
NA | many | 14 | TRBJ2-6 | TRBV20-1 | CSAARGGGANVLTF | TGCAGTGCCGCAAGGGGCGGTGGGGCCAACGTCCTGACTTTC
TRBD2 | NA | 15 | TRBJ2-7 | TRBV19 | CASRTSGRGNYEQYF | TGTGCCAGTAGGACTAGCGGGAGGGGCAACTACGAGCAGTACTTC
NA | few | 14 | TRBJ2-1 | TRBV27 | CASSLGWTYNEQFF | TGTGCCAGCAGTTTAGGGTGGACCTACAATGAGCAGTTCTTC